The 31 T cell receptor beta chains listed next were all sequenced from one sample in a study of T cells after yellow fever vaccination (dated by TCRdb to about 2019). In light of the paper, this sample's treatment or condition label describes: live attenuated yellow fever vaccine strain. The library was built by means of 5' RACE. Sequencing instrument: Illumina HiSeq 2500. TCRdb trimmed the raw reads at Q25, called clones with MiXCR and kept productive beta chains. Each CDR3 protein gets just one entry, which takes the most common genes and DNA from the rows behind it. In this sample the table shows roughly 160,000 distinct CDR3 sequences, about 7% of which occur a single time. The ten largest clones add up to 2.5% to 3% of the sample. The material sequenced was CD4+ T cells sorted from PBMCs, taken 4 to 6 days after the first yellow fever vaccination. The source is a man aged 18 to 30 who received the YFV17D yellow fever vaccine.

The rearrangement joins TRBV5-6 to TRBJ1-4; D is possibly TRBD1 (5 bases). This CDR3 spans 14 amino acids. V dropped 4 bases and J dropped 4 bases, with 11 bases sitting between them. CDR1 is SGHDT and CDR2 is YYEEEE in the germline V gene. Written as DNA, the CDR3 is TGTGCCAGCAGCCGCCGGGGGTTTAATGAAAAACTGTTTTTT. This codes for CASSRRGFNEKLFF.

Ten or more counts support this clonotype. The genes are TRBV28 and TRBJ2-7; D possibly corresponds to TRBD2 (6 bases). Trimming left V 7 bases short and J 0 bases short, with 25 bases between. Germline V gene sequence: CDR1 MDHEN, CDR2 SYDVKM. This CDR3 is 18 amino acids long. The CDR3 DNA sequence: TGTGCCAGCACCCTGAACCCGGCTAGCGCGCCCCACTCCTACGAGCAGTACGTC. This codes for CASTLNPASAPHSYEQYV.

Many counts were recorded for this clonotype. This chain connects TRBV20-1 to TRBJ1-2; D is possibly TRBD1 (5 bases). Trimming took 6 bases from V and 6 from J, leaving 14 bases between them. The CDR3 extends over 12 amino acids. Germline V gene data show CDR1 as DFQATT and CDR2 as SNEGSKA (reference sequence). The CDR3 spells CSAMGRHDGYTF. CDR3 bases: TGCAGTGCGATGGGACGACACGATGGCTACACCTTC.

This clonotype was detected many times. This chain connects TRBV5-1 to TRBJ1-2, with D tentatively TRBD1 (5 bases). The CDR3 covers 15 residues. Between the trimmed V and J ends, which lost 0 bases and 0 bases, there was a span of 9 bases. CDR1 SGHRS and CDR2 YFSETQ come from the germline V gene. The CDR3 nucleotides read TGCGCCAGCAGCTTGGCTGGGGGAGCTAACTATGGCTACACCTTC. Amino acid sequence: CASSLAGGANYGYTF.

This clonotype has more than one count but fewer than ten. The V and J genes are TRBV18 and TRBJ1-3; no firm D call. V lost 3 bases and J 0 bases, leaving 15 bases between the germline ends. Germline V gene lookup returns CDR1 KGHSH and CDR2 LQKENI. This CDR3 has 17 amino acids. The CDR3 loop is CASSPPYDVSSGNTIYF. The CDR3 DNA follows: TGTGCCAGCTCACCTCCTTACGACGTAAGCTCTGGAAACACCATATATTTT.

The chain uses TRBV19 and TRBJ2-1, with no clear D. The germline V gene encodes CDR1 LNHDA and CDR2 SQIVND (reference sequence). The CDR3 is 11 residues long. With 6 bases removed from V and 6 bases from J, the gap between germline ends came to 6 bases. The CDR3 region is CASRTGNEQFF. The DNA of the CDR3 is TGTGCCAGTAGGACGGGCAATGAGCAGTTCTTC.

The table lists this clonotype with many counts. The genes are TRBV18 and TRBJ2-5, with 8 bases identical to TRBD2. Germline V lookup: CDR1 KGHSH, CDR2 LQKENI. V shed 3 bases, J shed 4 bases, and the junction held 4 bases outside the gene matches. The CDR3 is 14 residues long. The CDR3, as DNA: TGTGCCAGCTCACCCAGCGGGGGCCGAGAGACCCAGTACTTC. Translated, it gives CASSPSGGRETQYF.

This clonotype was counted at least ten times. The chain combines TRBV20-1 with TRBJ1-4, with D perhaps matching TRBD1 (5 bases). Germline lookup yields CDR1 DFQATT and CDR2 SNEGSKA (reference sequence). The CDR3 contains 15 residues. Trimming took off 0 bases at V and 7 bases at J, with 15 bases between the two ends. The CDR3 is CSARDNGGGIEKLFF. CDR3 bases: TGCAGTGCTAGAGATAATGGGGGGGGGATTGAAAAACTGTTTTTT.

The chain joins TRBV5-1 to TRBJ2-3; TRBD1 matches 9 bases. V lost 3 bases, J lost 2 bases, and 4 bases stayed unmatched. CDR1 SGHRS and CDR2 YFSETQ come from the germline V gene. The CDR3 runs 15 residues. CDR3 DNA: TGCGCCAGCAGCTACCGGGACAGGGTCACAGATACGCAGTATTTT. This encodes CASSYRDRVTDTQYF.

The table lists this clonotype with many counts. The chain recombines TRBV12-3 or TRBV12-4 with TRBJ2-5; 11 bases match TRBD2. V lost 6 bases and J lost 3; bases outside the gene matches: 3. CDR3 length: 14 amino acids. The DNA of the CDR3 is TGTGCCAGCAGCCTAGCGGGGGGAGAAGAGACCCAGTACTTC. Its translation: CASSLAGGEETQYF.

This clonotype was picked up many times. The chain joins TRBV7-2 to TRBJ2-1, with TRBD2 matching 9 bases. CDR1 is SGHTA and CDR2 is FQGNSA in the germline V gene. Trimming removed 5 bases from V and 8 bases from J; junction bases left unmatched: 10. This CDR3 has 15 residues. In DNA, the CDR3 is TGTGCCAGCAGCGTGACTAGCGGTTCGTGGGATGAGCAGTTCTTC. As protein: CASSVTSGSWDEQFF.

This clonotype occurred many times. The chain couples TRBV5-1 to TRBJ1-1; 7 bases are shared with TRBD1. This CDR3 contains 14 residues. The germline V gene encodes CDR1 SGHRS and CDR2 YFSETQ. With 4 bases clipped from V and 1 base from J, the junction kept 4 bases outside the gene matches. The CDR3 sequence: CASSAYRGNTEAFF. The CDR3 DNA reads TGCGCCAGCAGCGCCTACAGGGGGAACACTGAAGCTTTCTTT.

This clonotype was recorded a few times. The V call is TRBV6-2 or TRBV6-3, the J call TRBJ1-2; D unclear. The CDR3 sequence is 13 residues long. Germline V gene lookup returns CDR1 MNHEY and CDR2 SVGEGT. With 3 bases removed from V and 8 bases from J, the gap between germline ends came to 13 bases. The CDR3, as DNA: TGTGCCAGCAGTTATCAGGAGGTCTGGGGCTACACCTTC. It codes for CASSYQEVWGYTF.

This clonotype was observed many times. The chain recombines TRBV5-6 with TRBJ1-6; no clear D gene. The V gene lost 0 bases and the J gene lost 3 bases, with 7 bases spanning the gap. Germline V lookup: CDR1 SGHDT, CDR2 YYEEEE. This CDR3 has 15 amino acids. The CDR3 region is CASSLDGGYNSPLHF. The DNA for the CDR3 is TGTGCCAGCAGCTTGGACGGCGGCTATAATTCACCCCTCCACTTT.

Many counts were recorded for this clonotype. This chain connects TRBV7-2 to TRBJ1-6, with D perhaps TRBD1 (6 bases). Germline V gives CDR1 SGHTA, CDR2 FQGNSA. CDR3 length equals 16 residues. Trimming stripped 2 bases from V and 8 bases from J, with 16 bases between. The CDR3 region has the DNA TGTGCCAGCAGCTTAAGATTCCAGGGGATCGATTCACCCCTCCACTTT. It encodes CASSLRFQGIDSPLHF.

On this clonotype itself: One end of the junction fails to match germline, which may point to a read error. The V gene is TRBV5-6, the J gene TRBJ2-6, with D possibly being TRBD2 (5 bases). There are 18 residues in the CDR3. The germline gives CDR1 SGHDT, CDR2 YYEEEE. DNA of the CDR3: TGTGCCATCAGCTCCGGGGTTTCCGGAGACTCTGGGGCCAACGTCCTGACTTTC. Translation: CAISSGVSGDSGANVLTF.

This clonotype was detected many times. The chain links TRBV7-2 to TRBJ1-4; 11 nucleotides line up with TRBD1. J lost 10 bases, V lost 0 bases, and 4 bases had no gene match. CDR1 is SGHTA and CDR2 is FQGNSA in the germline V gene. This CDR3 comprises 15 residues. The chain's CDR3 is CASSLARDRGGKLFF. Here the CDR3 DNA reads TGTGCCAGCAGCTTAGCCCGGGACAGGGGGGGAAAACTGTTTTTT.

V usage is TRBV5-6 and J usage is TRBJ2-5, with D unclear. The V gene's germline CDR1 is SGHDT and CDR2 YYEEEE. The germline V and J ends were trimmed by 1 base and 4 bases, with 8 bases remaining between them. This CDR3 comprises 13 residues. CDR3 DNA sequence: TGTGCCAGCAGCTTGTTCGTGGGAGAGACCCAGTACTTC. Translated: CASSLFVGETQYF.

The rearrangement links TRBV19 to TRBJ2-3; no definite D call. The germline V gene has CDR1 LNHDA and CDR2 SQIVND (reference sequence). The germline V and J ends were trimmed by 6 bases and 4 bases, with 8 bases remaining between them. The CDR3 runs 12 residues. As DNA, the CDR3 is TGTGCCAGTAGCCCGGTTGCAGATACGCAGTATTTT. Encoded protein: CASSPVADTQYF. The full variable domain, completed using reference TRBV19 and TRBJ2-3, is DGGITQSPKYLFRKEGQNVTLSCEQNLNHDAMYWYRQDPGQGLRLIYYSQIVNDFQKGDIAEGYSVSREKKESFPLTVTSAQKNPTAFYLCASSPVADTQYFGPGTRLTVL.

This rearrangement joins TRBV20-1 to TRBJ1-1, with 12 bases fitting TRBD1. Losses at the gene ends were 1 base for V and 4 bases for J; bases not matched to a gene: 13. This CDR3 comprises 18 residues. The germline V gene has CDR1 DFQATT and CDR2 SNEGSKA (reference sequence). The CDR3 bases are TGCAGTGCTAGAGTTTTGGGACAGGGGGCTCAGAAGAGCACTGAAGCTTTCTTT. Encoded protein: CSARVLGQGAQKSTEAFF.

This clonotype came up many times. The J gene is TRBJ2-3, the V gene TRBV3-1; TRBD1 aligns across 8 bases. The V and J ends lost 4 bases and 4 bases, in that order; junction bases with no gene match: 10. Germline loops: CDR1 LGHDT, CDR2 YNNKEL (reference sequence). The CDR3 contains 16 residues. The CDR3 sequence: CASSPPPQGVADTQYF. The CDR3 nucleotides are TGTGCCAGCAGCCCCCCTCCACAGGGGGTTGCAGATACGCAGTATTTT.

In its sample, this clonotype was seen many times. The chain has TRBV5-1 and TRBJ1-1, with D maybe TRBD1 (6 bases). The CDR3 covers 15 residues. V was shortened by 1 base and J by 2 bases, with 12 bases between the two germline ends. Germline CDR1 and CDR2: SGHRS and YFSETQ. The chain's CDR3 is CASSLSPGDNTEAFF. The CDR3 bases are TGCGCCAGCAGCTTGTCTCCAGGGGACAACACTGAAGCTTTCTTT.

This clonotype was observed many times. V usage is TRBV7-9 and J usage is TRBJ1-5; possibly TRBD1 for D (6 bases). CDR3 length equals 14 residues. Germline CDR1 is SEHNR and CDR2 is FQNEAQ (reference sequence). V was shortened by 3 bases and J by 2 bases, with 8 bases between the two germline ends. The CDR3 loop reads CASSFKGGNQPQHF. DNA for the CDR3: TGTGCCAGCAGCTTCAAGGGGGGCAATCAGCCCCAGCATTTT.

V is TRBV6-5 and J is TRBJ1-6; maybe TRBD1 (6 bases). The CDR3 totals 15 residues. The V gene's germline CDR1 is MNHEY and CDR2 SVGAGI. The ends were cut back, 2 bases at V and 10 bases at J, with 15 bases in the middle. CDR3 amino acids: CASSYQSGAESPLHF. The CDR3, as DNA: TGTGCCAGCAGTTACCAGTCAGGGGCGGAATCACCCCTCCACTTT.

This clonotype has ten or more counts. J is TRBJ1-5 and V is TRBV9, with D hard to call. Germline values: CDR1 SGDLS, CDR2 YYNGEE. The CDR3 has 16 residues. V lost 0 bases, J lost 3 bases, and 13 bases lay in between. Written as DNA, the CDR3 is TGTGCCAGCAGCGTAGCTCTCAGCCCAGTCAATCAGCCCCAGCATTTT. Its protein product is CASSVALSPVNQPQHF.

This sequence joins TRBV28 and TRBJ2-7; D is tentatively TRBD1 or TRBD2 (5 bases each). The CDR3 spans 16 residues. Germline loops: CDR1 MDHEN, CDR2 SYDVKM. The CDR3 here is CASSLGTTSASYKQYV. CDR3 sequence (DNA): TGTGCCAGCAGTTTAGGGACCACGTCAGCGTCCTACAAGCAGTACGTC.

This clonotype was detected many times. The chain joins TRBV5-1 to TRBJ2-3, with 7 bases that match TRBD2. This CDR3 spans 15 amino acids. Trimming removed 1 base from V and 2 bases from J; junction bases left unmatched: 4. Germline V CDR1 and CDR2: SGHRS, YFSETQ. CDR3 loop: CASSLSSGFTDTQYF. In nucleotides, the CDR3 is TGCGCCAGCAGCTTGAGTAGCGGGTTCACAGATACGCAGTATTTT.

This clonotype was observed at least ten times. The J gene is TRBJ2-1, the V gene TRBV20-1, with 11 bases that match TRBD2. The CDR3 spans 15 residues. Trimming removed 1 base from V and 3 bases from J; junction bases left unmatched: 2. The germline V gene has CDR1 DFQATT and CDR2 SNEGSKA (reference sequence). CDR3 sequence: CSARGLAGGYNEQFF. Written as DNA, the CDR3 is TGCAGTGCTAGAGGCCTAGCGGGGGGCTACAATGAGCAGTTCTTC.

This clonotype was picked up many times. The V and J genes are TRBV5-7 and TRBJ2-4; perhaps D is TRBD1 or TRBD2 (5 bases each). Being an ORF, TRBV5-7 has a function that is uncertain. This CDR3 contains 13 residues. V was pared by 8 bases and J by 0 bases, with 9 bases between. The CDR3 sequence: CARRGLAKNIQYF. As DNA, the CDR3 is TGTGCCAGGAGGGGTTTAGCCAAAAACATTCAGTACTTC.

This clonotype was counted many times. V gene TRBV6-5 combines with J gene TRBJ2-7, with TRBD1 as a possible D gene (6 bases). This CDR3 is built from 15 residues. The germline V gene has CDR1 MNHEY and CDR2 SVGAGI. V gave up 2 bases and J gave up 3 bases, with 14 bases separating them. The CDR3 region is CASSYSATGSYEQYF. CDR3 in DNA: TGTGCCAGCAGTTACAGTGCTACAGGGAGCTACGAGCAGTACTTC.

This clonotype has a handful of counts. The chain employs TRBV4-1 and TRBJ1-5; D ambiguous. Trimming left V 4 bases short and J 2 bases short, with 18 bases between. This CDR3 is built from 17 residues. Germline lookup yields CDR1 MGHRA and CDR2 YSYEKL. The CDR3 is CASSPKRGRGGNQPQHF. As DNA, the CDR3 is TGCGCCAGCAGCCCTAAGAGAGGCCGAGGTGGCAATCAGCCCCAGCATTTT.